Below, 15 T cell receptor beta chains from the same sample are listed, as sequenced in a study of blood T cell repertoires in COVID-19. Sequenced by immunoSEQ multiplex PCR; TCRdb stores in-frame clones only, minus some. The sample holds about 300,000 clones; approximately 88% are singletons and the top ten take 6.9%. What was sequenced was peripheral blood. Receptor source: a woman aged 30 to 39 who had recovered from COVID-19.

The chain is built from TRBV6-5 and TRBJ1-4; possibly TRBD1 for D (6 bases). The CDR3 extends over 14 amino acids. Germline V lookup: CDR1 MNHEY, CDR2 SVGAGI. V shed 5 bases and J shed 8 bases, with 15 bases lying between them. The CDR3 DNA reads as TGTGCCAGCAGTATCTGGGGGCTTGGAGAAAAACTGTTTTTT. Protein sequence: CASSIWGLGEKLFF.

The rearrangement joins TRBV5-4 to TRBJ2-7; maybe TRBD2 (7 bases). This CDR3 is built from 17 residues. Germline CDR1 is SGHNT and CDR2 is YYREEE (reference sequence). Trimming cost V 1 base and J 2 bases, with 19 bases left between them. DNA of the CDR3: TGTGCCAGCAGCTTGCGTAGGGCTCGGGGGGCTACCTACGAGCAGTACTTC. Translation: CASSLRRARGATYEQYF.

This chain joins TRBV25-1 and TRBJ1-6; TRBD1 aligns across 12 bases. CDR3 length: 17 amino acids. The junction had 11 bases not matched to a gene; V was cut back by 7 bases and J by 7 bases. Germline-derived CDR1 and CDR2 are MGHDK and SYGVNS. CDR3 nucleotide sequence: TGTGCCAGCAAGGGGACAGGGGGCCACCCAGCGAATTCACCCCTCCACTTT. Translating gives CASKGTGGHPANSPLHF.

The genes are TRBV5-1 and TRBJ1-6, with 11 nucleotides matching TRBD1. The CDR3 is 15 amino acids. V gave up 5 bases and J gave up 7 bases; unmatched junction bases: 5. Looked up from germline, CDR1 is SGHRS and CDR2 is YFSETQ. CDR3 sequence reads: CASSRGTGGNSPLHF. CDR3 DNA: TGCGCCAGCAGTCGGGGGACAGGGGGGAATTCACCCCTCCACTTT.

This clone has more than one count but fewer than ten. This chain uses TRBV3-1 (or the pseudogene TRBV3-2) with TRBJ1-2; 7 nucleotides agree with TRBD1. Germline loops: CDR1 LGHDT, CDR2 YNNKEL (reference sequence). The trim removed 3 bases at V and 4 bases at J, leaving 5 bases unmatched. The length of the CDR3 is 14 residues. In DNA form, the CDR3 reads TGTGCCAGCAGCCAGGGACAGCCCCCCTATGGCTACACCTTC. Its protein product is CASSQGQPPYGYTF.

The CDR3 sequence: CASSQDPGEADEQYF. CDR3 coding DNA: TGTGCCAGCAGCCAAGATCCTGGGGAGGCAGACGAGCAGTACTTC. The chain recombines TRBV4-2 with TRBJ2-7; weak D call: TRBD2 (6 bases). Germline V lookup: CDR1 LGHNA, CDR2 YNFKEQ. The germline V and J ends were trimmed by 0 bases and 5 bases, with 14 bases remaining between them. This CDR3 has 15 amino acids.

This chain joins TRBV21-1 and TRBJ1-5; TRBD1, the table's D call, was not compared with the DNA. TRBV21-1 is marked as a pseudogene. The CDR3 consists of 16 residues. CDR3 in amino acids: CASSKGGQGGIQPQHF. CDR3 nucleotide sequence: TGTGCCAGCAGCAAAGGGGGACAGGGGGGAATTCAGCCCCAGCATTTT.

The chain has TRBV18 and TRBJ1-3, with TRBD1 matching over 8 bases. The germline gives CDR1 KGHSH, CDR2 LQKENI. The V and J ends lost 5 bases and 2 bases, in that order; junction bases with no gene match: 5. The CDR3 loop spans 15 amino acids. The CDR3 DNA reads TGTGCCAGCTCATCGGACAGGGTGCCTGGAAACACCATATATTTT. Residues: CASSSDRVPGNTIYF.

This chain links TRBV19 with TRBJ2-1; D may be TRBD1 (6 bases). Trimming pared 6 bases from V and 2 bases from J, leaving 14 bases between. The CDR3 spans 15 residues. Germline assignment: CDR1 LNHDA and CDR2 SQIVND (reference sequence). This chain's CDR3 is CASRPTGSTYNEQFF. The CDR3 nucleotides are TGTGCCAGTAGACCTACAGGGAGCACCTACAATGAGCAGTTCTTC.

The chain has TRBV6-2 or TRBV6-3 and TRBJ1-1; 9 bases align to TRBD1. This CDR3 has 15 amino acids. Germline-derived CDR1 and CDR2 are MNHEY and SVGEGT. With 5 bases clipped from V and 10 bases from J, the junction kept 14 bases outside the gene matches. The CDR3 nucleotides read TGTGCCAGCAGTCCGAGGGGGACAGGGTCAAGAGGAGCTTTCTTT. This gives the protein CASSPRGTGSRGAFF.

Of note for this clone: Other DNA sequences in the sample encode the same CDR3. The chain recombines TRBV5-1 with TRBJ1-3, with TRBD1 matching 7 bases. The CDR3 sequence is 14 residues long. J gave up 4 bases and V 4 bases, and 5 bases lay outside the gene matches. CDR1 is SGHRS and CDR2 is YFSETQ in the germline V gene. The CDR3 protein is CASSLDRAGNTIYF. DNA of the CDR3: TGCGCCAGCAGCCTCGACAGGGCAGGAAACACCATATATTTT.

The V and J genes are TRBV19 and TRBJ1-6, with TRBD1 as a possible D gene (5 bases). The length of the CDR3 is 14 residues. Trimming removed 6 bases at V and 5 bases at J, with 11 bases between. From germline, CDR1 is LNHDA and CDR2 SQIVND (reference sequence). Here the CDR3 DNA reads TGTGCCAGTAGCCTGGGGGGGAATAATTCACCCCTCCACTTT. The encoded protein is CASSLGGNNSPLHF.

This clone showed up just a few times. CDR3 sequence: CASSLGQAGIPSGYTF. The CDR3 bases are TGTGCCAGCAGCTTAGGTCAGGCAGGGATTCCCTCTGGCTACACCTTC. The genes are TRBV7-8 and TRBJ1-2; possible D gene TRBD1, 5 bases. The CDR3 has 16 amino acids. V shed 1 base and J shed 7 bases, with 19 bases lying between them. CDR1 is SGHVS, CDR2 FQNEAQ, per germline.

The V gene is TRBV5-6, the J gene TRBJ1-2; D possibly corresponds to TRBD1 (6 bases). Germline lookup yields CDR1 SGHDT and CDR2 YYEEEE. V was shortened by 3 bases and J by 6 bases, with 18 bases between the two germline ends. This CDR3 is built from 15 residues. CDR3 amino acids: CASSSEPQGLNGYTF. The CDR3, as DNA: TGTGCCAGCAGCTCCGAACCGCAGGGGCTGAATGGCTACACCTTC.

The J gene is TRBJ1-4, the V gene TRBV30; D call uncertain. The CDR3 runs 15 residues. V gave up 3 bases and J gave up 0 bases, with 11 bases separating them. The germline V gene has CDR1 GTSNPN and CDR2 SVGIG (reference sequence). The chain's CDR3 is CAWSPPPATNEKLFF. CDR3 coding DNA: TGTGCCTGGAGCCCCCCCCCTGCAACTAATGAAAAACTGTTTTTT.